These 25 T cell receptor beta chains were sequenced from one sample in a study of a mutant IDH1 vaccine in newly diagnosed glioma (dated by TCRdb to the early 2020s). The library was made by the immunoSEQ multiplex PCR assay. Not all clones reach the TCRdb copy of this immuneACCESS table, which keeps in-frame sequences only. Checked studies attribute under half of the gap to unresolved V genes and leave the rest unexplained. The sample contains tens of thousands of clones, under 90% of them found a single time. The ten biggest clones cover 5.9% of the sample. No antigen is known for these receptors. The time point tag for this specimen amounts to: week 11, during vaccination. Each vaccine dose was 300 ug of a 20-mer mutant IDH1 peptide in Montanide, given subcutaneously with topical imiquimod. This specimen was PBMCs, taken from a glioma patient whose treatment included an IDH1 peptide vaccine. These receptor sequences come from a man aged 45-60 years with glioma.

V usage is TRBV5-5 and J usage is TRBJ1-5; D possibly corresponds to TRBD1 (6 bases). V was cut by 3 bases and J by 5 bases, with 15 bases left in between. This CDR3 is 15 amino acids long. CDR1 SGHKS and CDR2 YYEKEE come from the germline V gene (reference sequence). CDR3 sequence: CASSWGWGADQPQHF. The CDR3 DNA reads TGTGCCAGCAGCTGGGGGTGGGGGGCCGATCAGCCCCAGCATTTT.

The chain has TRBV2 and TRBJ2-7; 11 bases fit TRBD2. From germline, CDR1 is SNHLY and CDR2 FYNNEI. V shed 8 bases and J 7 bases; nucleotides not matched to a gene: 4. This CDR3 has 12 residues. DNA of the CDR3: TGTGCCAGCGTCCTAGCGGGAGGTGAGCAGTACTTC. Residues: CASVLAGGEQYF.

The chain has TRBV6-1 and TRBJ1-5, with D tentatively TRBD1 (5 bases). The CDR3 has 15 amino acids. CDR1 is MNHNS and CDR2 is SASEGT in the germline V gene. Trimming cost V 5 bases and J 0 bases, with 11 bases left between them. In DNA, the CDR3 is TGTGCCAGCAGTTCCCAGGGTAATAGCAATCAGCCCCAGCATTTT. It encodes CASSSQGNSNQPQHF.

The rearrangement links TRBV7-9 to TRBJ2-7; the match to TRBD2 covers 10 bases. The CDR3 has 16 amino acids. CDR1 and CDR2 (germline): SEHNR, FQNEAQ (reference sequence). J lost 2 bases, V lost 2 bases, and 6 bases had no gene match. The CDR3 nucleotides are TGTGCCAGCAGCTTACTGGTAGCGGGAGGCCCCTACGAGCAGTACTTC. This translates into CASSLLVAGGPYEQYF.

The chain uses TRBV11-1 and TRBJ1-4, with D uncertain. This CDR3 has 13 residues. V was shortened by 4 bases and J by 7 bases, with 10 bases between the two germline ends. Germline V lookup: CDR1 SGHAT, CDR2 FQDESV (reference sequence). The CDR3 here is CASSSPGFEKLFF. For the CDR3, the DNA is TGTGCCAGCAGCTCGCCAGGATTTGAAAAACTGTTTTTT.

The chain employs TRBV20-1 and TRBJ2-1; D ambiguous. Germline-derived CDR1 and CDR2 are DFQATT and SNEGSKA (reference sequence). The CDR3 is 10 amino acids. V lost 6 bases to trimming and J lost 6 bases, with 6 bases between them. CDR3 sequence: CSAEANEQFF. The CDR3 bases are TGCAGTGCCGAAGCCAATGAGCAGTTCTTC.

The chain has TRBV15 and TRBJ1-1; D is ambiguous. This CDR3 has 13 amino acids. Per germline, CDR1 LNHNV and CDR2 YYDKDF (reference sequence). V dropped 3 bases and J dropped 2 bases, with 7 bases sitting between them. This CDR3 is CATSSQLNTEAFF. The CDR3 DNA follows: TGTGCCACCAGCAGCCAGTTAAACACTGAAGCTTTCTTT.

The V and J genes are TRBV7-2 and TRBJ2-7; D is undetermined. The germline V and J ends were trimmed by 5 bases and 4 bases, with 18 bases remaining between them. Per the germline V gene, CDR1 is SGHTA and CDR2 is FQGNSA. CDR3 length equals 15 residues. In nucleotides, the CDR3 is TGTGCCAGCAGCCCCTGGCAGGATAGACCTTACGAGCAGTACTTC. Protein product: CASSPWQDRPYEQYF.

There are a few counts of this clone. This chain uses TRBV2 with TRBJ1-3, with D hard to call. Trimming left V 3 bases short and J 5 bases short, with 5 bases between. Per germline, CDR1 SNHLY and CDR2 FYNNEI. The CDR3 totals 12 residues. CDR3 in amino acids: CASSEARNTIYF. For the CDR3, the DNA is TGTGCCAGCAGTGAGGCAAGAAACACCATATATTTT. Supplemented by reference TRBV2 and TRBJ1-3, the full variable domain reads EPEVTQTPSHQVTQMGQEVILRCVPISNHLYFYWYRQILGQKVEFLVSFYNNEISEKSEIFDDQFSVERPDGSNFTLKIRSTKLEDSAMYFCASSEARNTIYFGEGSWLTVV.

The chain recombines TRBV5-5 with TRBJ2-5; D is unresolved. The germline V gene has CDR1 SGHKS and CDR2 YYEKEE (reference sequence). There are 14 residues in the CDR3. V gave up 4 bases and J gave up 5 bases, with 15 bases separating them. CDR3 sequence: CASSAWERPETQYF. CDR3 nucleotides: TGTGCCAGCAGCGCATGGGAACGGCCGGAGACCCAGTACTTC.

The CDR3, as DNA: TGTGCCACCTCCTTTCACACCCCAGGTGGGAATTCACCCCTCCACTTT. This sequence encodes CATSFHTPGGNSPLHF. This chain links TRBV19 with TRBJ1-6; no clear D. Trimming took off 10 bases at V and 7 bases at J, with 23 bases between the two ends. CDR1 LNHDA and CDR2 SQIVND come from the germline V gene (reference sequence). This CDR3 region has 16 residues.

The chain is built from TRBV19 and TRBJ2-1; TRBD2 aligns across 8 bases. The CDR3 consists of 15 residues. Germline V gene lookup returns CDR1 LNHDA and CDR2 SQIVND (reference sequence). The CDR3 is CPPAGAGGAYNEQFF. Written as DNA, the CDR3 is TGTCCCCCCGCCGGGGCCGGGGGGGCCTACAATGAGCAGTTCTTC.

This clone was seen more than once but under ten times. CDR3 loop: CASRPPGGGSPLHF. As DNA, the CDR3 is TGTGCCAGCAGGCCCCCAGGGGGCGGCTCACCCCTCCACTTT. The chain recombines TRBV27 with TRBJ1-6; 8 nucleotides agree with TRBD1. The junction had 8 bases not matched to a gene; V was cut back by 6 bases and J by 10 bases. This CDR3 is 14 amino acids long. Germline loops: CDR1 MNHEY, CDR2 SMNVEV (reference sequence).

The chain employs TRBV5-6 and TRBJ2-7; TRBD2 agrees at 12 bases. V was clipped by 3 bases and J by 4 bases; unmatched bases: 5. The CDR3 extends over 15 amino acids. Germline V gene sequence: CDR1 SGHDT, CDR2 YYEEEE. The CDR3 protein is CASSSMTSGGYEQYF. In DNA, the CDR3 is TGTGCCAGCAGCTCGATGACTAGCGGGGGATACGAGCAGTACTTC.

This CDR3 is CASSGVGTVKNTIYF. The CDR3 DNA reads TGTGCCAGCAGCGGCGTGGGGACAGTAAAAAACACCATATATTTT. The chain is built from TRBV6-1 and TRBJ1-3; TRBD1 agrees at 7 bases. CDR3 length: 15 residues. With V trimmed by 6 bases and J by 6 bases, 11 bases remained unmatched. Germline loops: CDR1 MNHNS, CDR2 SASEGT.

The V gene is TRBV9, the J gene TRBJ2-1; D may be TRBD1 or TRBD2 (5 bases each). Germline CDR1 SGDLS, CDR2 YYNGEE. The ends were cut back, 4 bases at V and 8 bases at J, with 16 bases in the middle. The CDR3 has 14 residues. This CDR3 reads CASSPAALGDEQFF. CDR3 sequence (DNA): TGTGCCAGCAGCCCAGCGGCGTTGGGGGATGAGCAGTTCTTC. Full variable domain (missing parts from reference TRBV9 and TRBJ2-1): DSGVTQTPKHLITATGQRVTLRCSPRSGDLSVYWYQQSLDQGLQFLIQYYNGEERAKGNILERFSAQQFPDLHSELNLSSLELGDSALYFCASSPAALGDEQFFGPGTRLTVL.

The rearrangement links TRBV19 to TRBJ2-3; TRBD1 might be the D (6 bases). This CDR3 region has 14 residues. Germline V gene sequence: CDR1 LNHDA, CDR2 SQIVND (reference sequence). V lost 5 bases and J lost 2, with 11 bases in between. Here the CDR3 DNA reads TGTGCCAGTAGTTGGGCAGGGGACACAGATACGCAGTATTTT. Encoded protein: CASSWAGDTDTQYF.

The chain carries TRBV2 and TRBJ2-1; the match to TRBD2 covers 10 bases. V lost 5 bases, J lost 3 bases, and 4 bases stayed unmatched. This CDR3 spans 15 amino acids. Germline loops: CDR1 SNHLY, CDR2 FYNNEI. The CDR3 protein is CASSLAGGFYNEQFF. CDR3 in DNA: TGTGCCAGCAGTTTAGCGGGAGGCTTCTACAATGAGCAGTTCTTC.

The chain has TRBV19 and TRBJ2-2; TRBD2 matches 15 bases. The germline V gene encodes CDR1 LNHDA and CDR2 SQIVND (reference sequence). The trim removed 7 bases at V and 7 bases at J, leaving 10 bases unmatched. The CDR3 loop spans 17 amino acids. The CDR3 reads CASIRTSGRAAIGELFF. CDR3 DNA sequence: TGTGCCAGTATTCGGACTAGCGGGAGGGCCGCTATCGGGGAGCTGTTTTTT.

The genes are TRBV25-1 and TRBJ2-7; D gene unclear. This CDR3 region has 11 residues. The germline gives CDR1 MGHDK, CDR2 SYGVNS. V gave up 3 bases and J gave up 4 bases, with 4 bases separating them. CDR3 protein: CASSDLYEQYF. In DNA, the CDR3 is TGTGCCAGCAGTGACCTTTACGAGCAGTACTTC.

With regard to this clone: One junction end does not reproduce the germline sequence, and a read error may be involved. V gene TRBV14 combines with J gene TRBJ2-7; TRBD1 aligns across 8 bases. Germline-derived CDR1 and CDR2 are SGHDN and FVKESK. This CDR3 contains 12 residues. The DNA for the CDR3 is TGTGCCAGCAGCCCCGACAGGGGTCGACGAGACTTC. This codes for CASSPDRGRRDF.

This rearrangement joins TRBV2 to TRBJ2-1; TRBD2 might be the D (5 bases). The V gene's germline CDR1 is SNHLY and CDR2 FYNNEI. This CDR3 region has 14 residues. Trimming removed 3 bases from V and 3 bases from J, with 9 bases in between. The CDR3 bases are TGTGCCAGCAGTGAGGAGGTTGGCTACAATGAGCAGTTCTTC. Translation gives CASSEEVGYNEQFF.

This chain joins TRBV4-1 and TRBJ2-7; D remains unclear. Germline CDR1 reads MGHRA; CDR2 reads YSYEKL. Trimming took 0 bases from V and 10 from J, leaving 16 bases between them. The CDR3 length is 14 residues. The chain's CDR3 is CASSQEFSRHPQYF. Here the CDR3 DNA reads TGCGCCAGCAGCCAAGAGTTCTCCAGACACCCACAGTACTTC.

The chain joins TRBV21-1 to TRBJ1-6; the D segment call TRBD1 is taken from the table without a DNA check. TRBV21-1 is a listed pseudogene. The CDR3 is 11 residues long. In DNA, the CDR3 is TGTGCCAGACAGGTTCACTCACCCCTCCACTTT. It codes for CARQVHSPLHF.

The J gene is TRBJ2-3, the V gene TRBV9, with a weak D call TRBD2 (7 bases). This CDR3 spans 15 amino acids. CDR1 SGDLS and CDR2 YYNGEE come from the germline V gene. Trimming pared 0 bases from V and 4 bases from J, leaving 12 bases between. CDR3: CASSVARGGPDTQYF. The CDR3 nucleotides read TGTGCCAGCAGCGTAGCTCGCGGGGGCCCAGATACGCAGTATTTT. The full variable domain, in which reference TRBV9 and TRBJ2-3 provide the parts outside the CDR3, is DSGVTQTPKHLITATGQRVTLRCSPRSGDLSVYWYQQSLDQGLQFLIQYYNGEERAKGNILERFSAQQFPDLHSELNLSSLELGDSALYFCASSVARGGPDTQYFGPGTRLTVL.